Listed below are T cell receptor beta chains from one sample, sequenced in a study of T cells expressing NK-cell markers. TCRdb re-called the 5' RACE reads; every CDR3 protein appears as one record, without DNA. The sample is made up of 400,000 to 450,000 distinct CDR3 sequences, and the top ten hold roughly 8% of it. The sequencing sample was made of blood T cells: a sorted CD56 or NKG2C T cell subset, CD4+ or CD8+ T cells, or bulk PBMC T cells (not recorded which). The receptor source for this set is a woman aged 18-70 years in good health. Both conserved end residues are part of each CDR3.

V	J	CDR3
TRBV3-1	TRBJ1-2	CASSHSRIYGYTF
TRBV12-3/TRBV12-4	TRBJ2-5	CASSFGGTAQETQYF
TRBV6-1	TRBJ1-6	CASSGQGSYNSPLHF
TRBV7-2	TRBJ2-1	CASSLGYSRHNEQFF
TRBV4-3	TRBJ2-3	CASSQDKGGGPADTQYF
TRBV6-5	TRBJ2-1	CASSSAKAGSSYNEQFF
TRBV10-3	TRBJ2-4	CATDSGQGILLAKNIQYF
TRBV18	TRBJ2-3	CASSPRQVTDTQYF
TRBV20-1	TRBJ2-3	CSASRGVTDTQYF
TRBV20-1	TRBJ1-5	CSAAGANQPQHF
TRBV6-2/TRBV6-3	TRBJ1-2	CASSFNNYGYTF
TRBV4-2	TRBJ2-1	CASSRTSGGADEQFF
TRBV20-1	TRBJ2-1	CSARVGLAGGYNEQFF
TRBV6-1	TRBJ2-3	CASSELALRTTDTQYF
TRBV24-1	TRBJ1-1	CATASGTEAFF
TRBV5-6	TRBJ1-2	CASSPEVNQRDYTF
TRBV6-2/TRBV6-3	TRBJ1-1	CAIGGNTEAFF
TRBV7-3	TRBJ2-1	CASSLYRRGGRNEQFF
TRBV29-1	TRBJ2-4	CSVGLVAAKNIQYF
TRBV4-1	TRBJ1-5	CASSQVGGPQPQHF
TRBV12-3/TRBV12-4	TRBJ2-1	CASREEVYNEQFF
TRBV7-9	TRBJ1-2	CASSPAYHPYGYTF
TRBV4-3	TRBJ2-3	CASGRGGLADTQYF
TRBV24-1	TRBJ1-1	CATPTGTGFTEAFF
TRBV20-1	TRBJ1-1	CSARDHREMNTEAFF
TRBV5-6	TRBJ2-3	CASSLAVDYTDTQYF
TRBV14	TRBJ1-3	CASSDSRNTIYF
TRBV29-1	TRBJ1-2	CSVPGGLGYGYTF
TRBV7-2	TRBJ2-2	CASSLASGIGELFF
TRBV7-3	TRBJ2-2	CASSPLTLTDSGELFF
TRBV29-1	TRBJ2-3	CSVEGGSTDTQYF
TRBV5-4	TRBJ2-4	CASSPQAKNIQYF
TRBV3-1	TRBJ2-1	CASSPPERGNYNEQFF
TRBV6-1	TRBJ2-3	CASTDRLRSSTDTQYF
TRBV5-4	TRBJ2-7	CASSLGGQYEQYF
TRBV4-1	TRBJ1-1	CASSQPTGLNTEAFF
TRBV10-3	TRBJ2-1	CASMTGPDEQFF
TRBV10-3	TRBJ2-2	CAIGGAGLTGELFF
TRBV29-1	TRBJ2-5	CSIGQVQGIETQYF
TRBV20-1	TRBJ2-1	CSATGLAGNEQFF
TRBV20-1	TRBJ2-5	CSAEDRARETQYF
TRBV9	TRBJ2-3	CASSPLGGADTQYF
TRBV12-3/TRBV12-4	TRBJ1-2	CASSSPTTDSYGYTF
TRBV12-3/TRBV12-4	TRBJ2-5	CASSGQGLRSQYF
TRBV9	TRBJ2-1	CASSSPRGTGYNEQFF
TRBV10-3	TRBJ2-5	CAISDAEGQTREETQYF
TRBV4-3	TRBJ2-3	CASSKSGVSTDTQYF
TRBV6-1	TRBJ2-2	CASRAGLGQGGGELFF
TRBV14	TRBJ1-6	CASSRRGPNSPLHF
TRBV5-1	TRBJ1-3	CASSLAGQNSGNTIYF
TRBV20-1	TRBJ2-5	CSAGGEDRTSETQYF